This T cell receptor (beta chain) stems from a study of cytomegalovirus exposure and HLA in healthy donors. Findings of the study overall: Later analysis identified a missense DCLRE1C variant that was linked to TCR beta V- and J-gene trimming. It was in a later analysis that TCR association rates were seen to vary by HLA locus, highest for DRB1 and lowest for HLA-C.

Concerning this clone itself: Its cognate antigen is unknown.

Everyone who donated was a healthy bone marrow donor. PCR used 60 Vbeta primers and 13 Jbeta primers. Method: immunoSEQ multiplex PCR; TCRdb's copy keeps in-frame clones and lacks some. The sample includes 200,000 to 300,000 clones, 81% of them seen just once. In germline, CDR1 is LGHNA, CDR2 YNFKEQ. V shed 3 bases and J shed 2 bases, with 17 bases lying between them. This CDR3 has 16 amino acids. Source material: PBMCs. The rearrangement uses TRBV4-2 and TRBJ2-7, with D perhaps matching TRBD2 (6 bases). This clonotype originated in a woman aged 55-70 years in good health and CMV-seropositive. The CDR3 loop reads CASSHPAGGRTYEQYF. The CDR3 region has the DNA TGTGCCAGCAGCCACCCCGCCGGGGGACGAACCTACGAGCAGTACTTC.